These 27 T cell receptor beta chains came from one sample sequenced in a study of human T cells and chemical hapten exposure. As for treatment: therapeutic diphenylcyclopropenone sensitization with weekly scalp DPC. Attachment of unique molecular identifiers to individual cDNA molecules was performed in the library. One entry per CDR3 protein results from TCRdb running MiXCR on the reads. The data hold 2,500 to 3,000 distinct CDR3 sequences, with 40% to 55% observed a single time. This sample comprised whole blood, obtained before DPC sensitization or 2, 6, or about 24 weeks after (not recorded which). Receptors were obtained from an adult with alopecia areata. Some clones in this sample may be carry-over from other donors' samples. This table probably holds off-target reads from a library built for another chain.

The chain recombines TRBV20-1 with TRBJ2-1; 10 bases match TRBD2. With V trimmed by 6 bases and J by 4 bases, 9 bases remained unmatched. CDR3 size: 15 residues. Per the germline V gene, CDR1 is DFQATT and CDR2 is SNEGSKA (reference sequence). The CDR3 sequence: CSARPLAGVYNEQFF. As DNA, the CDR3 is TGCAGTGCGAGACCTCTAGCGGGAGTATACAATGAGCAGTTCTTC.

The CDR3 protein is CSASGGQTQETQYF. CDR3 coding DNA: TGCAGCGCTTCGGGGGGACAGACACAAGAGACCCAGTACTTC. The chain uses TRBV29-1 and TRBJ2-5; D is perhaps TRBD1 or TRBD2 (7 bases each). CDR3 length: 14 amino acids. Trimming pared 7 bases from V and 2 bases from J, leaving 17 bases between. The germline V gene has CDR1 SQVTM and CDR2 ANQGSEA. Filled out from reference TRBV29-1 and TRBJ2-5, the complete variable domain reads SAVISQKPSRDICQRGTSLTIQCQVDSQVTMMFWYRQQPGQSLTLIATANQGSEATYESGFVIDKFPISRPNLTFSTLTVSNMSPEDSSIYLCSASGGQTQETQYFGPGTRLLVL.

The chain links TRBV29-1 to TRBJ2-7; D might be TRBD1 (7 bases). V lost 6 bases and J 2 bases, leaving 17 bases between the germline ends. The CDR3 is 14 residues long. The germline gives CDR1 SQVTM, CDR2 ANQGSEA. The CDR3 protein is CSVTGTAGPYEQYF. Here the CDR3 DNA reads TGCAGCGTGACCGGGACAGCGGGTCCCTACGAGCAGTACTTC.

The J gene is TRBJ2-5, the V gene TRBV29-1, with no clear D. Germline loops: CDR1 SQVTM, CDR2 ANQGSEA. This CDR3 region has 12 residues. V was clipped by 0 bases and J by 9 bases, with 11 bases between them. The CDR3 reads CSVEDGPAAQYF. Written as DNA, the CDR3 is TGCAGCGTTGAAGACGGGCCGGCGGCCCAGTACTTC.

The V and J genes are TRBV2 and TRBJ2-1; TRBD2 agrees at 10 bases. Germline V CDR1 and CDR2: SNHLY, FYNNEI. The CDR3 is made up of 15 amino acids. With V trimmed by 8 bases and J by 10 bases, 14 bases remained unmatched. CDR3 residues: CASRPLAGVGGEQFF. The DNA for the CDR3 is TGTGCCAGCCGACCCCTAGCGGGAGTAGGGGGAGAGCAGTTCTTC.

The chain combines TRBV10-2 with TRBJ1-1; no definite D call. V was cut by 6 bases and J by 1 base, with 6 bases left in between. This CDR3 is 12 amino acids long. From germline, CDR1 is WSHSY and CDR2 SAAADI. The CDR3: CASSVSNTEAFF. The CDR3 coding sequence is TGCGCCAGCAGCGTGTCGAACACTGAAGCTTTCTTT.

J is TRBJ1-5 and V is TRBV6-1, with D unresolved. This CDR3 region has 13 residues. V lost 5 bases, J lost 5 bases, and 10 bases lay in between. From germline, CDR1 is MNHNS and CDR2 SASEGT. The CDR3 spells CASSPAKDQPQHF. The CDR3 DNA reads as TGTGCCAGCAGTCCAGCGAAGGATCAGCCCCAGCATTTT.

This rearrangement joins TRBV20-1 to TRBJ2-3; weak D call: TRBD1 (6 bases). The CDR3 is 13 amino acids. Germline V gene sequence: CDR1 DFQATT, CDR2 SNEGSKA (reference sequence). The CDR3 sequence is CAWDTASTDTQYF. CDR3 sequence (DNA): TGCGCGTGGGACACTGCTAGCACAGATACGCAGTATTTT.

The chain recombines TRBV5-1 with TRBJ2-5; unclear D gene. CDR3 length equals 14 residues. Trimming shortened V by 0 bases and J by 1 base, and 7 bases separated the two germline ends. Germline CDR1 SGHRS, CDR2 YFSETQ. The CDR3 nucleotides read TGCGCCAGCAGCTTGGGTCGGTCCCAAGAGACCCAGTACTTC. As protein: CASSLGRSQETQYF.

This clonotype turned up a few times. The V and J genes are TRBV6-2 or TRBV6-3 and TRBJ2-1, with D perhaps matching TRBD1 or TRBD2 (6 bases each). CDR3 length: 16 amino acids. Trimming pared 3 bases from V and 2 bases from J, leaving 14 bases between. Per the germline V gene, CDR1 is MNHEY and CDR2 is SVGEGT. CDR3 sequence reads: CASSYRGDLAYNEQFF. The CDR3 region has the DNA TGTGCCAGCAGTTATAGGGGGGATCTAGCCTACAATGAGCAGTTCTTC.

The chain uses TRBV12-3 or TRBV12-4 and TRBJ2-5; D is undetermined. The CDR3 contains 12 residues. The V and J ends lost 2 bases and 2 bases respectively, with 3 bases between them. The CDR3 is CASSLFQETQYF. The CDR3 nucleotides read TGTGCCAGCAGTTTATTTCAAGAGACCCAGTACTTC.

This clonotype turned up a few times. The V call is TRBV20-1, the J call TRBJ1-1; maybe TRBD1 (6 bases). The germline gives CDR1 DFQATT, CDR2 SNEGSKA (reference sequence). This CDR3 is 12 amino acids long. V lost 0 bases and J 10 bases, leaving 12 bases between the germline ends. CDR3 in amino acids: CSARDTGIRAFF. The CDR3 DNA is TGCAGTGCTAGAGATACAGGGATACGAGCTTTCTTT.

This clonotype showed up just a few times. V usage is TRBV5-5 and J usage is TRBJ2-5; 9 nucleotides align to TRBD2. The CDR3 totals 15 residues. Germline values: CDR1 SGHKS, CDR2 YYEKEE (reference sequence). The V segment lost 4 bases and the J segment 4 bases; nucleotides outside the gene matches: 8. The chain's CDR3 is CASSGLAGKGETQYF. CDR3 DNA sequence: TGTGCCAGCAGCGGGCTAGCGGGAAAGGGAGAGACCCAGTACTTC.

This clonotype was picked up a small number of times. The V call is TRBV18, the J call TRBJ2-3; no clear D. The V end lost 0 bases, the J end lost 5 bases, and 12 bases lay between the germline ends. Germline V CDR1 and CDR2: KGHSH, LQKENI. The CDR3 spans 15 residues. The CDR3 bases are TGTGCCAGCTCACCACCGAGTCGGGCAGGAGATACGCAGTATTTT. Its translation is CASSPPSRAGDTQYF.

V and J are TRBV7-3 and TRBJ2-1; D is possibly TRBD2 (5 bases). From germline, CDR1 is SGHTA and CDR2 FQGTGA. Trimming took off 0 bases at V and 7 bases at J, with 13 bases between the two ends. The CDR3 loop spans 15 amino acids. CDR3 sequence (DNA): TGTGCCAGCAGCTTAACCCTAGCCGGATGGAATGAGCAGTTCTTC. This encodes CASSLTLAGWNEQFF. The variable domain in full, with the rest retrieved from reference TRBV7-3 and TRBJ2-1, is GAGVSQTPSNKVTEKGKYVELRCDPISGHTALYWYRQSLGQGPEFLIYFQGTGAADDSGLPNDRFFAVRPEGSVSTLKIQRTERGDSAVYLCASSLTLAGWNEQFFGPGTRLTVL.

The chain links TRBV27 to TRBJ2-5; D remains ambiguous. The CDR3 has 14 residues. Germline CDR1 and CDR2: MNHEY and SMNVEV (reference sequence). The V end was cut by 2 bases, the J end by 5 bases, with 12 bases between. The CDR3 region is CASSLHASTETQYF. The DNA of the CDR3 is TGTGCCAGCAGTTTACATGCGAGTACGGAGACCCAGTACTTC.

This clonotype was counted only a few times. V is TRBV7-6 and J is TRBJ2-1; D is uncertain. The CDR3 loop spans 16 amino acids. The V gene lost 1 base and the J gene lost 0 bases, with 10 bases spanning the gap. CDR1 and CDR2 (germline): SGHVS, FNYEAQ. CDR3 protein: CASSLVPFSSYNEQFF. The CDR3 coding sequence is TGTGCCAGCAGCTTAGTGCCGTTTAGCTCCTACAATGAGCAGTTCTTC.

The V gene is TRBV10-3, the J gene TRBJ2-2, with a weak D call TRBD2 (5 bases). Germline V gene data show CDR1 as ENHRY and CDR2 as SYGVKD. With 1 base removed from V and 6 bases from J, the gap between germline ends came to 6 bases. The CDR3 is 13 amino acids. CDR3 in amino acids: CAISELEAGELFF. The CDR3 DNA is TGTGCCATCAGTGAGTTGGAGGCCGGGGAGCTGTTTTTT.

The chain has TRBV21-1 and TRBJ2-1. TRBV21-1 is tagged as a pseudogene. The length of the CDR3 is 15 residues. This chain's CDR3 is CASSLPKSFRNEQFF. The CDR3 DNA is TGTGCCAGCAGCCTGCCGAAAAGTTTCCGAAATGAGCAGTTCTTC.

V and J are TRBV7-3 and TRBJ2-2; a weak D match, TRBD1 (6 bases). V lost 6 bases and J lost 5, with 10 bases in between. The CDR3 is made up of 13 amino acids. CDR1 and CDR2 from the germline V gene are SGHTA and FQGTGA. The CDR3 here is CASRHRDTGELFF. CDR3 nucleotides: TGTGCCAGCAGACACAGGGATACCGGGGAGCTGTTTTTT.

This chain links TRBV7-6 with TRBJ2-5; the D gene is possibly TRBD2 (6 bases). Trimming pared 4 bases from V and 5 bases from J, leaving 11 bases between. Germline V gene data show CDR1 as SGHVS and CDR2 as FNYEAQ. This CDR3 comprises 13 residues. CDR3 region: CASSYGLWETQYF. As DNA, the CDR3 is TGTGCCAGCAGCTACGGACTATGGGAGACCCAGTACTTC.

The CDR3 coding sequence is TGTGCCAGCAGCCCCGGCCACCAGCCCACAGATACGCAGTATTTT. The encoded protein is CASSPGHQPTDTQYF. The chain links TRBV7-3 to TRBJ2-3; D is undetermined. Germline V gives CDR1 SGHTA, CDR2 FQGTGA. V was shortened by 5 bases and J by 2 bases, with 14 bases between the two germline ends. The CDR3 runs to 15 residues. The full variable domain, completed using reference TRBV7-3 and TRBJ2-3, is GAGVSQTPSNKVTEKGKYVELRCDPISGHTALYWYRQSLGQGPEFLIYFQGTGAADDSGLPNDRFFAVRPEGSVSTLKIQRTERGDSAVYLCASSPGHQPTDTQYFGPGTRLTVL.

The chain is built from TRBV3-1 and TRBJ2-1; 12 bases map to TRBD2. The J segment lost 9 bases and the V segment lost 1 base, leaving 4 bases of the junction unmatched. CDR3 size: 15 residues. CDR1 and CDR2 from the germline V gene are LGHDT and YNNKEL (reference sequence). The CDR3 nucleotides read TGTGCCAGCAGCCAAGGACTAGCGGGAGCGGGTGAGCAGTTCTTC. This codes for CASSQGLAGAGEQFF.

V and J are TRBV5-1 and TRBJ1-5; 9 bases are shared with TRBD1. The CDR3 has 14 residues. Germline V lookup: CDR1 SGHRS, CDR2 YFSETQ. Unmatched junction bases numbered 6, after V lost 4 bases and J lost 7 bases. CDR3 DNA sequence: TGCGCCAGCAGCGAACAGGGGGCAGGGCAGCCCCAGCATTTT. Residues: CASSEQGAGQPQHF.

This clonotype was seen a handful of times. The chain carries TRBV11-3 and TRBJ2-3; possible D gene TRBD2, 6 bases. V was trimmed by 0 bases and J by 2 bases, leaving 15 bases between them. The CDR3 extends over 17 amino acids. Germline loops: CDR1 SGHNT, CDR2 YENEEA. The CDR3 DNA follows: TGTGCCAGCAGCTTAGATCTCACGGGAGCCTCCACAGATACGCAGTATTTT. This codes for CASSLDLTGASTDTQYF.

This clonotype was seen a handful of times. This sequence joins TRBV20-1 and TRBJ2-1; D is perhaps TRBD1 (5 bases). The CDR3 runs to 14 residues. Germline-derived CDR1 and CDR2 are DFQATT and SNEGSKA (reference sequence). Trimming cost V 5 bases and J 0 bases, with 11 bases left between them. The CDR3: CSAQDISSYNEQFF. The CDR3 region has the DNA TGCAGTGCTCAGGACATAAGCTCCTACAATGAGCAGTTCTTC.

This chain's CDR3 is CSAKISLYEQFF. The CDR3 DNA reads as TGCAGTGCCAAAATAAGCCTCTATGAGCAGTTCTTC. This chain links TRBV20-1 with TRBJ2-1; D remains ambiguous. V was shortened by 6 bases and J by 8 bases, with 14 bases between the two germline ends. The CDR3 sequence is 12 residues long. From germline, CDR1 is DFQATT and CDR2 SNEGSKA (reference sequence).